This passage covers 23 T cell receptor beta chains from one sample sequenced in a study of T cell responses to AZD1222 COVID-19 vaccine. The repertoire was sequenced with immunoSEQ multiplex PCR; TCRdb's copy has only in-frame clones and lacks some. This table has 100,000 to 150,000 clones, around nine tenths appearing once. The sequenced sample was peripheral blood, obtained on day 0 of AZD1222 vaccination. These receptors came from an adult in good health.

J is TRBJ1-3 and V is TRBV5-4, with D possibly being TRBD1 (5 bases). V was shortened by 4 bases and J by 0 bases, with 14 bases between the two germline ends. The CDR3 contains 16 residues. The germline V gene has CDR1 SGHNT and CDR2 YYREEE (reference sequence). CDR3 loop: CASSEGRPDSGNTIYF. CDR3 nucleotides: TGTGCCAGCAGCGAGGGACGTCCTGACTCTGGAAACACCATATATTTT.

The V call is TRBV2, the J call TRBJ2-4; D possibly corresponds to TRBD1 (6 bases). V was cut by 6 bases and J by 8 bases, with 17 bases left in between. The CDR3 loop spans 14 amino acids. The germline V gene has CDR1 SNHLY and CDR2 FYNNEI. In DNA, the CDR3 is TGTGCCAGCAGCCCATTACCACAGGGAGACATTCAGTACTTC. It translates to CASSPLPQGDIQYF.

The rearrangement uses TRBV11-3 and TRBJ1-2; possibly TRBD1 for D (5 bases). This CDR3 contains 12 residues. Germline CDR1 reads SGHNT; CDR2 reads YENEEA. The V gene lost 1 base and the J gene lost 8 bases, with 8 bases spanning the gap. The CDR3, as DNA: TGTGCCAGCAGCTTAGGACAGTTGGGCTACACCTTC. Translating gives CASSLGQLGYTF.

This rearrangement joins TRBV15 to TRBJ2-7, with D perhaps being TRBD1 or TRBD2 (5 bases each). Looked up from germline, CDR1 is LNHNV and CDR2 is YYDKDF (reference sequence). Trimming cost V 2 bases and J 4 bases, with 18 bases left between them. The CDR3 is 16 residues long. The CDR3 coding sequence is TGTGCCACCAGCAGACGAGGGACGTCTTTAGTTTACGAGCAGTACTTC. Translated: CATSRRGTSLVYEQYF.

The CDR3 loop reads CASSLGLGLNEQFF. The CDR3 coding sequence is TGTGCCAGCAGCTTAGGGTTGGGGCTGAATGAGCAGTTCTTC. The chain joins TRBV7-9 to TRBJ2-1; D is possibly TRBD1 (5 bases). V dropped 1 base and J dropped 7 bases, with 11 bases sitting between them. The CDR3 contains 14 residues. The V gene's germline CDR1 is SEHNR and CDR2 FQNEAQ (reference sequence).

The rearrangement links TRBV18 to TRBJ1-2; 10 positions match TRBD1. This CDR3 spans 12 amino acids. CDR1 is KGHSH and CDR2 is LQKENI in the germline V gene. Unmatched junction bases numbered 1, after V lost 6 bases and J lost 6 bases. In nucleotides, the CDR3 is TGTGCCAGCTCGACAGGGGGCGATGGCTACACCTTC. It codes for CASSTGGDGYTF.

The J gene is TRBJ1-1, the V gene TRBV7-9, with D perhaps TRBD1 (5 bases). With 5 bases removed from V and 2 bases from J, the gap between germline ends came to 15 bases. The CDR3 sequence is 15 residues long. In germline, CDR1 is SEHNR, CDR2 FQNEAQ (reference sequence). CDR3 region: CASSPEGFYNTEAFF. In DNA, the CDR3 is TGTGCCAGCAGCCCAGAGGGGTTCTATAACACTGAAGCTTTCTTT.

The chain is built from TRBV24-1 and TRBJ2-1, with 7 bases identical to TRBD2. The V gene end was trimmed by 6 bases and the J gene end by 6 bases; junction bases not matched to a gene: 7. CDR3 length: 14 residues. Germline CDR1 reads KGHDR; CDR2 reads SFDVKD. CDR3 amino acids: CATSIAGPGNEQFF. The CDR3 DNA reads as TGTGCCACCAGTATAGCGGGCCCAGGCAATGAGCAGTTCTTC.

This clone appeared once. This chain connects TRBV13 to TRBJ2-7; 8 bases map to TRBD1. The germline gives CDR1 PRHDT, CDR2 FYEKMQ (reference sequence). The length of the CDR3 is 16 residues. Germline trimming cut 5 bases from V and 7 bases from J; bases unmatched to any gene: 16. CDR3: CASSLTSGQGWGEQYF. The CDR3 region has the DNA TGTGCCAGCAGCCTAACTTCCGGACAGGGTTGGGGTGAGCAGTACTTC.

This clone was detected once. J is TRBJ1-5 and V is TRBV19; 7 bases align to TRBD1. J was trimmed by 3 bases and V by 6 bases; bases with no gene match: 8. CDR3 length equals 15 residues. Germline lookup yields CDR1 LNHDA and CDR2 SQIVND (reference sequence). Written as DNA, the CDR3 is TGTGCCAGTAGACTGACAGGGTCCTACAATCAGCCCCAGCATTTT. It codes for CASRLTGSYNQPQHF.

The chain recombines TRBV20-1 with TRBJ1-4; 7 bases fit TRBD1. The CDR3 loop spans 13 amino acids. Per the germline V gene, CDR1 is DFQATT and CDR2 is SNEGSKA (reference sequence). Germline trimming cut 3 bases from V and 6 bases from J; bases unmatched to any gene: 4. The CDR3 coding sequence is TGCAGTGCTAGTCGGCAGGGGGATGAAAAACTGTTTTTT. Residues: CSASRQGDEKLFF.

This chain joins TRBV5-1 and TRBJ2-5; D not resolved. The CDR3 has 13 residues. Trimming removed 2 bases at V and 5 bases at J, with 10 bases between. Per germline, CDR1 SGHRS and CDR2 YFSETQ. The CDR3 region is CASSFGAIETQYF. As DNA, the CDR3 is TGCGCCAGCAGCTTCGGCGCGATCGAGACCCAGTACTTC.

The genes are TRBV7-9 and TRBJ1-4; D may be TRBD1 (5 bases). The CDR3 runs to 13 residues. Germline CDR1 reads SEHNR; CDR2 reads FQNEAQ (reference sequence). V was clipped by 3 bases and J by 8 bases, with 10 bases between them. Written as DNA, the CDR3 is TGTGCCAGCAGCTTCACGGGGGACGAAAAACTGTTTTTT. Amino acid sequence: CASSFTGDEKLFF.

This chain uses TRBV27 with TRBJ2-2; a possible D gene is TRBD2 (5 bases). The ends were cut back, 6 bases at V and 0 bases at J, with 11 bases in the middle. CDR3 length: 15 residues. Germline-derived CDR1 and CDR2 are MNHEY and SMNVEV (reference sequence). Written as DNA, the CDR3 is TGTGCCAGCAGGGAACTAGAAGCGAACACCGGGGAGCTGTTTTTT. Translating it yields CASRELEANTGELFF.

This clone came up once. The chain links TRBV25-1 to TRBJ1-2; D is undetermined. The germline V and J ends were trimmed by 5 bases and 10 bases, with 11 bases remaining between them. CDR3 length equals 11 residues. Germline-derived CDR1 and CDR2 are MGHDK and SYGVNS. The CDR3 DNA sequence: TGTGCCAGCAGTAAAGGGCAGATCTACACCTTC. It encodes CASSKGQIYTF.

This chain connects TRBV7-7 to TRBJ2-1, with 9 nucleotides matching TRBD1. Unmatched junction bases numbered 2, after V lost 3 bases and J lost 2 bases. Germline V lookup: CDR1 SSHAT, CDR2 FNYEAQ (reference sequence). This CDR3 comprises 15 residues. The CDR3 DNA is TGTGCCAGCAGCTTTGGACAGGGGCCCTACAATGAGCAGTTCTTC. The encoded protein is CASSFGQGPYNEQFF.

The chain uses TRBV6-1 and TRBJ1-1, with D tentatively TRBD1 (5 bases). Trimming removed 2 bases at V and 6 bases at J, with 19 bases between. The CDR3 consists of 16 residues. Germline V gene lookup returns CDR1 MNHNS and CDR2 SASEGT. This CDR3 is CASSEYSHRTYAEAFF. CDR3 coding DNA: TGTGCCAGCAGTGAATACTCTCACAGGACGTACGCTGAAGCTTTCTTT.

The rearrangement joins TRBV4-3 to TRBJ2-3, with TRBD2 identical over 8 bases. This CDR3 contains 17 residues. V lost 0 bases to trimming and J lost 8 bases; unmatched junction nucleotides: 13. Germline V gene lookup returns CDR1 LGHNA and CDR2 YSLEER. The DNA of the CDR3 is TGCGCCAGCAGCCAAGACGGACGTGGCGGGGCGGGGGGTACGCAGTATTTT. Translated, it gives CASSQDGRGGAGGTQYF.

V is TRBV29-1 and J is TRBJ2-7; 7 nucleotides agree with TRBD1. V gave up 6 bases and J gave up 0 bases; unmatched junction bases: 2. CDR1 and CDR2 (germline): SQVTM, ANQGSEA. The CDR3 length is 12 residues. The CDR3 region is CSVTGSSYEQYF. The CDR3 DNA follows: TGCAGCGTGACAGGGAGCTCCTACGAGCAGTACTTC.

The chain links TRBV10-3 to TRBJ1-1; D unclear. V was cut by 5 bases and J by 1 base, with 14 bases left in between. Germline CDR1 and CDR2: ENHRY and SYGVKD. This CDR3 region has 15 residues. CDR3 DNA: TGTGCCATCAGTAAGGTTATCAGTCAGAACACTGAAGCTTTCTTT. Amino acid sequence: CAISKVISQNTEAFF.

The chain combines TRBV30 with TRBJ1-2, with 10 bases that match TRBD1. Germline CDR1 and CDR2: GTSNPN and SVGIG (reference sequence). The junction had 4 bases not matched to a gene; V was cut back by 3 bases and J by 0 bases. The CDR3 is 15 residues long. CDR3 residues: CAWSEGQGANYGYTF. In nucleotides, the CDR3 is TGTGCCTGGAGCGAAGGACAGGGGGCTAACTATGGCTACACCTTC.

The chain joins TRBV6-1 to TRBJ2-7; TRBD2 matches 10 bases. CDR3 length: 19 residues. Germline lookup yields CDR1 MNHNS and CDR2 SASEGT. Unmatched junction bases numbered 17, after V lost 4 bases and J lost 2 bases. Here the CDR3 reads CASSGRTLKGTSVTYEQYF. The CDR3 nucleotides are TGTGCCAGCAGTGGCCGAACCTTAAAGGGGACTAGCGTTACCTACGAGCAGTACTTC.

The chain links TRBV5-1 to TRBJ1-1; D gene unclear. The CDR3 is 15 amino acids. Germline CDR1 SGHRS, CDR2 YFSETQ. V was clipped by 1 base and J by 1 base, with 11 bases between them. CDR3 DNA sequence: TGCGCCAGCAGCTTGAATTCGGAGCCGAACACTGAAGCTTTCTTT. Its protein is CASSLNSEPNTEAFF.